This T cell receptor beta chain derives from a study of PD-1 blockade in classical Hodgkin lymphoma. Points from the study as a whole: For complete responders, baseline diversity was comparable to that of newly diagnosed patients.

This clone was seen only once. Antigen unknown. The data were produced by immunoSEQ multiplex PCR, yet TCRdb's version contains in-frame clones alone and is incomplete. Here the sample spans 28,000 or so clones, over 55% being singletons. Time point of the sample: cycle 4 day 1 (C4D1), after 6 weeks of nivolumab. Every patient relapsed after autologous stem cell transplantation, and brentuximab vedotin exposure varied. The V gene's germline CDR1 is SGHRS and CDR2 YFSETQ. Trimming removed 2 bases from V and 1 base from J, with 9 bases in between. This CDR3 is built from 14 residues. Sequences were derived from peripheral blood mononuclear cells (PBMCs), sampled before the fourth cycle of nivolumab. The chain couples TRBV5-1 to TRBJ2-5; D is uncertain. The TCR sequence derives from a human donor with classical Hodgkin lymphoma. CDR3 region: CASSFVSIQETQYF. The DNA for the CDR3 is TGCGCCAGCAGCTTTGTATCTATCCAAGAGACCCAGTACTTC.